This is a list of T cell receptor beta chains from one sample in a study of blood T cells in healthy people across ages. Each CDR3 protein is one row after TCRdb ran MiXCR on the 5' RACE reads. The table lists 850,000 to 1,000,000 distinct CDR3 sequences, roughly 51% of them singletons. Source material: blood. All receptors derive from a woman in her fifties or sixties in good health. The CDR3 runs from the conserved cysteine through the conserved F or W. Fields, in order: V gene, clone size, D gene, J gene, CDR3 DNA, CDR3 protein. A D gene is named only where the DNA matches it firmly. Clone size is given for some rows only: seen once, a few or many times, or a class if the clone is expanded.

>TRBV28|.|TRBD1|TRBJ2-2
TGTGCCAGCAAGGCCGACAGGGGGGTTGGGACCGGGGAGCTGTTTTTT
CASKADRGVGTGELFF
>TRBV3-1|.|.|TRBJ1-6
TGTGCCAGCAGCTATACGCCGGGACGGCGGGGATCACCCCTCCACTTT
CASSYTPGRRGSPLHF
>TRBV3-1|.|.|TRBJ2-5
TGTGCCAGCAGCCAGGGTCTCGCGGCCCGGGAGACCCAGTACTTC
CASSQGLAARETQYF
>TRBV20-1|.|TRBD2|TRBJ2-1
TGCAGTTCGCTAGCGGGGACGAAGACAAAAGAGACCCAGTTCTTC
CSSLAGTKTKETQFF
>TRBV7-3|many|.|TRBJ2-5
TGTGCCAGCAGCTTAACTAGCGTGAAGGGAGAGACCCAGTACTTC
CASSLTSVKGETQYF
>TRBV19|once|.|TRBJ2-7
TGTGCCAGTAGTGCCCCCCTTGGTTACGAGCAGTACTTC
CASSAPLGYEQYF
>TRBV7-7|.|.|TRBJ2-1
TGTGCCAGCAGCTTAGGACGGGAGCGGAGCAATGAGCAGTTCTTC
CASSLGRERSNEQFF
>TRBV5-1|once|TRBD2|TRBJ2-7
TGCGCCAGCAGCTCCGGGACTAGGTCGACCTACGAGCAGTACTTC
CASSSGTRSTYEQYF
>TRBV29-1|.|.|TRBJ2-7
TGCAGCGTCCAATCGACATCTTACGAGCGGTACTTC
CSVQSTSYERYF
>TRBV4-2|many|.|TRBJ1-2
TGTGCCAGCAGCCAAGCGACGGAGGCCGGAACATATGGCTACACCTTC
CASSQATEAGTYGYTF
>TRBV6-4|.|.|TRBJ2-4
TGTGCCAGCAGTGACTCAAGGAACATTCAGTACTTC
CASSDSRNIQYF
>TRBV7-2|.|.|TRBJ2-5
TGTGCCAGCAGCTTAGTAGGCAGACAACAAGAGACCCAGTACTTC
CASSLVGRQQETQYF
>TRBV10-1|.|TRBD1|TRBJ2-2
TGCGCCAGCAGTGTTCAGGGGGACCTTTACACCGGGGAGCTGTTTTTT
CASSVQGDLYTGELFF
>TRBV29-1|few|.|TRBJ2-1
TGCAGCGTTGGGTCAGGGCAGGTTAATGAGCAGTTCTTC
CSVGSGQVNEQFF
>TRBV7-2|.|.|TRBJ2-1
TGTGCCAGCAGCTTAATGTCGCAGACAGGCTCTGGGGGAAATGAGCAGTTCTTC
CASSLMSQTGSGGNEQFF
>TRBV30|.|.|TRBJ1-5
TGTGCCTGGAGTCGGAGGGGGGGGTTTGAGCAGCCCCAGCATTTT
CAWSRRGGFEQPQHF
>TRBV7-2|.|.|TRBJ2-1
TGTGCCAGCAGCCTGAGTCTGTCTGGGCGGTGGGAGCAGTTCTTC
CASSLSLSGRWEQFF
>TRBV29-1|few|.|TRBJ2-5
TGCAGCGTCGCTATTTCGGTACAAGAGACCCAGTACTTC
CSVAISVQETQYF
>TRBV20-1|.|.|TRBJ2-1
TGCAGTGTCACGGGGGCTAGCGGTTACAAGGAGCAGTTCTTC
CSVTGASGYKEQFF
>TRBV20-1|.|.|TRBJ2-3
TGCAGTGCTAGAGATGTGGCAGTCCCTCCAGATACGCAGTATTTT
CSARDVAVPPDTQYF
>TRBV28|few|TRBD2|TRBJ2-5
TGTGCCAGCAGCCGACGACTAGCGGGCATAAAAGAGACCCAGTACTTC
CASSRRLAGIKETQYF
>TRBV28|.|TRBD2|TRBJ2-7
TGTGCCAGCAGTTTATGGGGGGGGAAGGACTACGAGCAGTACTTC
CASSLWGGKDYEQYF
>TRBV5-6|few|.|TRBJ2-7
TGTGCCAGCAGCCCGGGTGGGCCCACCACATACGAGCAGTACTTC
CASSPGGPTTYEQYF
>TRBV4-1|.|.|TRBJ2-5
TGCGCCGGCAGCCAGCCCAGGGACGTCCAAAAGACCCAGTACTTC
CAGSQPRDVQKTQYF
>TRBV11-2|few|.|TRBJ2-7
TGTGCCAGCAGCTCCGGGACGGCACACGAGCAGTACTTC
CASSSGTAHEQYF
>TRBV6-1|.|TRBD2|TRBJ2-5
TGTGCCAGCAGCCGACCGGGACTAGCGGGAGGGGGTCAAGAGACCCAGTACTTC
CASSRPGLAGGGQETQYF
>TRBV4-3|.|.|TRBJ1-4
TGCGCCAGCAGCCAAGCGGGAAGGAGCTTGTTTGAAAAACTGTTTTTT
CASSQAGRSLFEKLFF
>TRBV12-3/TRBV12-4|.|.|TRBJ1-5
TGTGCCAGCAGCCCAAGGCAGGGAATGGGTCAGCCCCAGCATTTT
CASSPRQGMGQPQHF
>TRBV29-1|.|TRBD2|TRBJ2-1
TGCAGCGCCCTAGCGGGAGTCTCCTTTAATGAGCAGTTCTTC
CSALAGVSFNEQFF
>TRBV28|.|.|TRBJ2-2
TGTGCCAGTGTGGCCCTGACGGGGGAGCTGTTTTTT
CASVALTGELFF
>TRBV10-3|.|TRBD1|TRBJ1-2
TGTGCCATCAGTGTCCGGGACAGCCTCTATGGCTACACCTTC
CAISVRDSLYGYTF
>TRBV4-1|.|.|TRBJ2-5
TGCGCCAGCAGCCAAGAACGGTGGGGGACCTACAAGCAGTACTTC
CASSQERWGTYKQYF
>TRBV29-1|.|.|TRBJ2-5
TGCAGCGTTGAAGTTGTCCTTTGGGAGACCCAGTACTTC
CSVEVVLWETQYF
>TRBV11-2|many|.|TRBJ2-3
TGTGCCAGCAGCTTAAATGCAGATACGCAGTATTTT
CASSLNADTQYF
>TRBV6-2/TRBV6-3|.|TRBD2|TRBJ2-7
TGCGCCAGCAATCTAGCGGGAGTATCCAGGGCCTACGAGCAGTACTTC
CASNLAGVSRAYEQYF
>TRBV25-1|few|.|TRBJ2-5
TGTGCCAGCAGTGAACAGGATCGACTCCAAGAGACCCAGTACTTC
CASSEQDRLQETQYF
>TRBV20-1|few|.|TRBJ2-7
TGCAGTGCTAGAGATCAACTAGCCTACTACGAGCAGTACTTC
CSARDQLAYYEQYF
>TRBV20-1|.|.|TRBJ2-3
TGCAGTGCTACGGGAGTCGGGACAGATACGCAGTATTTT
CSATGVGTDTQYF
>TRBV20-1|.|TRBD2|TRBJ2-5
TGCAGTGCCCTGGGGTCTAGCGGGTACTCCGGAGAGACCCAGTACTTC
CSALGSSGYSGETQYF
>TRBV7-3|.|.|TRBJ2-7
TGTGCCAGCAGCCCCCGAACAGGGTCACACGAGCAGTACTTC
CASSPRTGSHEQYF
>TRBV29-1|few|.|TRBJ2-5
TGCAGTCTGTCTATGAGTTCGAAGACCCAGTACTTC
CSLSMSSKTQYF
>TRBV5-1|.|TRBD1|TRBJ2-7
TGCGCCAGCAGCGACTGGACAGGAAGCTCCTACGAGCAGTACTTC
CASSDWTGSSYEQYF
>TRBV28|.|.|TRBJ2-7
TGTGCCAGCAAAAGTAACACCTACGAGCAGTACTTC
CASKSNTYEQYF
>TRBV7-2|.|.|TRBJ1-1
TGTGCCAGCAGCTTACACGGAGGGGATGGGATGAACACTGAAGCTTTCTTT
CASSLHGGDGMNTEAFF
>TRBV11-2|few|TRBD2|TRBJ2-3
TGTGCCAGCAGCTTAGAACCTAGCGGGGATACGCAGTATTTT
CASSLEPSGDTQYF
>TRBV20-1|.|.|TRBJ1-5
TGCAGTGCTCGCACCCGACAGGATCAGCCCCAGCATTTT
CSARTRQDQPQHF
>TRBV29-1|many|.|TRBJ2-7
TGCAGCGTTGGTGGGGGCTCCTACGAGCAGTACTTC
CSVGGGSYEQYF